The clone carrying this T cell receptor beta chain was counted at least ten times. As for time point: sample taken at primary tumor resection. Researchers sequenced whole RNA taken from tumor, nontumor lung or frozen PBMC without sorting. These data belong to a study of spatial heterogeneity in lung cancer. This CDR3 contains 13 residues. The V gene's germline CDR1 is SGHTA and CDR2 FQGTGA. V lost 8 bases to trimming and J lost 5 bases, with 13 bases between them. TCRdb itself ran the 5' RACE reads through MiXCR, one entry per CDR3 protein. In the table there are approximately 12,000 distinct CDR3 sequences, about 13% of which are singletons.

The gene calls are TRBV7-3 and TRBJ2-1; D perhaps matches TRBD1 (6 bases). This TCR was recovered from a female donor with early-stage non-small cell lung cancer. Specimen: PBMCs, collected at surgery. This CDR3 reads CASSKGDNNEQFF. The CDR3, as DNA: TGTGCCAGCTCCAAGGGGGATAACAATGAGCAGTTCTTC.